These 9 T cell receptor beta chains were sequenced from one sample in a study. Treg sorting used a CD4+CD25+CD127-/low gate. Amplification of TRBV12-4/TRBJ1-2 clonotypes used adaptor-ligated barcode primers. TCRdb ran MiXCR on the multiplex PCR reads and lists one entry per CDR3 protein. The sample comprises 2,000 to 2,500 distinct CDR3 sequences, 2% to 2.5% of which are singletons, and about 10% rests with the top ten. The sequenced sample was tumor-infiltrating Tregs sorted from the breast tumor. Every receptor here comes from a female donor with breast cancer.

In this sample, this clonotype is medium-sized. This chain connects TRBV12-3 or TRBV12-4 to TRBJ1-2; D call uncertain. This CDR3 is 12 amino acids long. V lost 2 bases and J 4 bases, leaving 5 bases between the germline ends. This CDR3 is CASSLRAYGYTF. Written as DNA, the CDR3 is TGTGCCAGCAGTTTAAGGGCCTATGGCTACACCTTC.

By share of the sample, this clonotype is medium-sized. The gene calls are TRBV12-3 or TRBV12-4 and TRBJ1-2; maybe TRBD1 (5 bases). CDR3 size: 15 residues. Trimming pared 2 bases from V and 0 bases from J, leaving 10 bases between. The CDR3 nucleotides read TGTGCCAGCAGTTTAAATGACAGATCTAACTATGGCTACACCTTC. Its translation: CASSLNDRSNYGYTF.

This clonotype is deemed medium-sized. The chain links TRBV12-3 or TRBV12-4 to TRBJ1-2, with unresolved D. This CDR3 is built from 11 residues. Between the trimmed V and J ends, which lost 6 bases and 5 bases, there was a span of 7 bases. CDR3: CASSRQYGYTF. The CDR3 nucleotides read TGTGCCAGCAGCCGCCAATATGGCTACACCTTC.

In this sample, this clonotype is medium-sized (0.01 to 0.1%). The V and J genes are TRBV12-3 or TRBV12-4 and TRBJ1-2, with D hard to call. The CDR3 is made up of 13 amino acids. V shed 3 bases and J shed 4 bases, with 9 bases lying between them. CDR3 loop: CASSLRESYGYTF. The CDR3 DNA reads as TGTGCCAGCAGTTTGCGGGAGTCCTATGGCTACACCTTC.

This clonotype was detected ten times or more. The chain is built from TRBV12-3 or TRBV12-4 and TRBJ1-2; D unclear. The CDR3 consists of 14 residues. The V end was cut by 7 bases, the J end by 2 bases, with 14 bases between. This chain's CDR3 is CASNGWRPNYGYTF. DNA for the CDR3: TGTGCCAGCAACGGGTGGAGGCCCAACTATGGCTACACCTTC.

Judged by abundance, this clonotype is medium-sized. The chain joins TRBV12-3 or TRBV12-4 to TRBJ1-2, with no clear D. The CDR3 loop spans 12 amino acids. Trimming took 3 bases from V and 2 from J, leaving 4 bases between them. CDR3 sequence (DNA): TGTGCCAGCAGTTTCGGGAACTATGGCTACACCTTC. Residues: CASSFGNYGYTF.

By sample share, this clonotype is medium-sized. The chain joins TRBV12-3 or TRBV12-4 to TRBJ1-2; D uncertain. This CDR3 has 14 residues. Trimming removed 5 bases at V and 4 bases at J, with 14 bases between. The CDR3 loop is CASSPSPGLYGYTF. The CDR3 bases are TGTGCCAGCAGTCCCTCCCCTGGCCTCTATGGCTACACCTTC.

The sample holds many counts of this clonotype. The rearrangement uses TRBV12-3 or TRBV12-4 and TRBJ1-2; no reliable D call. CDR3 size: 14 residues. V gave up 6 bases and J gave up 8 bases, with 19 bases separating them. CDR3 DNA sequence: TGTGCCAGCAGCCCTACTCGGCCAGCCTCCGGCTACACCTTC. The encoded protein is CASSPTRPASGYTF.

This clonotype was found many times. The chain employs TRBV12-3 or TRBV12-4 and TRBJ1-2; a possible D gene is TRBD1 (6 bases). Trimming took off 3 bases at V and 8 bases at J, with 19 bases between the two ends. This CDR3 region has 15 residues. CDR3 sequence: CASSFRDTLKWGYTF. CDR3 DNA sequence: TGTGCCAGCAGTTTCCGGGACACCCTAAAATGGGGCTACACCTTC.